The 22 T cell receptor beta chains reported below all come from one sample, sequenced in a study of OX40 agonist ivuxolimab in advanced cancers. Here immunoSEQ multiplex PCR was the method, and the copy in TCRdb shows in-frame clones only, minus some. The profile covers about 150,000 clones, with around 94% appearing a single time and around 0.33% taken by the ten largest. Sequenced here: CD4+ or CD8+ T cells sorted from blood, sampled in a trial of the OX40 agonist ivuxolimab. Receptor source: an adult with an advanced solid tumor such as melanoma, head and neck, liver or kidney cancer.

The chain is built from TRBV6-4 and TRBJ2-1, with D maybe TRBD1 (6 bases). Germline CDR1 is MRHNA and CDR2 is SNTAGT. Trimming stripped 0 bases from V and 3 bases from J, with 15 bases between. The CDR3 runs 17 residues. The CDR3 region has the DNA TGTGCCAGCAGTGACTCTGGTAGGGCAGGGGACTACAATGAGCAGTTCTTC. Protein sequence: CASSDSGRAGDYNEQFF.

This clone was detected only a few times. The J gene is TRBJ1-1, the V gene TRBV2; maybe TRBD1 (5 bases). The CDR3 runs to 16 residues. Germline lookup yields CDR1 SNHLY and CDR2 FYNNEI. V lost 6 bases and J lost 0, with 17 bases in between. CDR3 region: CASRGGYVLLNTEAFF. The DNA of the CDR3 is TGTGCCAGCAGGGGGGGTTATGTGCTGTTGAACACTGAAGCTTTCTTT.

The chain links TRBV6-5 to TRBJ1-5; D is uncertain. CDR1 and CDR2 from the germline V gene are MNHEY and SVGAGI. The CDR3 consists of 15 residues. Trimming left V 4 bases short and J 1 base short, with 11 bases between. This CDR3 reads CASSSNIISNQPQHF. The CDR3 DNA reads TGTGCCAGCAGTTCGAACATCATCAGCAATCAGCCCCAGCATTTT.

J is TRBJ2-7 and V is TRBV6-5; D could derive from TRBD1 or TRBD2 (5 bases each). The V and J ends lost 6 bases and 1 base respectively, with 16 bases between them. This CDR3 comprises 15 residues. Germline V gives CDR1 MNHEY, CDR2 SVGAGI. The CDR3 DNA follows: TGTGCCAGCAGGGGACCGGGACGCCTTTCCTACGAGCAGTACTTC. It encodes CASRGPGRLSYEQYF.

In DNA form, the CDR3 reads TGTGCCAGCAGCTTAACGGGTGGCACAGATACGCAGTATTTT. Amino acid sequence: CASSLTGGTDTQYF. The V gene is TRBV7-3, the J gene TRBJ2-3; the D is unclear. Germline CDR1 SGHTA, CDR2 FQGTGA. The V end was cut by 0 bases, the J end by 1 base, with 5 bases between. The CDR3 is 14 amino acids.

About this clone: Relative to the germline gene, one junction end is altered; a read error may explain this. V usage is TRBV5-1 and J usage is TRBJ2-2; D is tentatively TRBD1 or TRBD2 (5 bases each). Germline V CDR1 and CDR2: SGHRS, YFSETQ. The CDR3 is 16 residues long. The CDR3 nucleotides read TGCGCCGGCAGCCTCGACCCCGGGACGGACACCGGGGAGCTGTTTTTT. Its translation is CAGSLDPGTDTGELFF. Drawing the rest from reference TRBV5-1 and TRBJ2-2, the complete variable domain is KAGVTQTPRYLIKTRGQQVTLSCSPISGHRSVSWYQQTPGQGLQFLFEYFSETQRNKGNFPGRFSGRQFSNSRSEMNVSTLELGDSALYLCAGSLDPGTDTGELFFGEGSRLTVL.

This chain links TRBV6-6 with TRBJ1-1; possibly TRBD1 for D (6 bases). Deletions cut 4 bases from V and 0 bases from J, with 9 bases between. From germline, CDR1 is MNHNY and CDR2 SVGAGI (reference sequence). The CDR3 is 14 residues long. The CDR3: CASSSRGVNTEAFF. CDR3 in DNA: TGTGCCAGCAGTTCGAGGGGGGTGAACACTGAAGCTTTCTTT.

The chain is built from TRBV6-6 and TRBJ2-5; TRBD2 agrees at 8 bases. The CDR3 sequence is 12 residues long. The ends lost 5 bases at V and 10 bases at J; junction bases unmatched: 6. Germline CDR1 and CDR2: MNHNY and SVGAGI (reference sequence). The CDR3 coding sequence is TGTGCCAGCAGTCACCAGACTAGCGTCCAGTACTTC. Amino acid sequence: CASSHQTSVQYF.

This sequence joins TRBV7-2 and TRBJ2-3; D unclear. Germline V gene data show CDR1 as SGHTA and CDR2 as FQGNSA. CDR3 size: 13 residues. V lost 2 bases and J 2 bases, leaving 5 bases between the germline ends. The CDR3 coding sequence is TGTGCCAGCAGCTTAAGTTACACAGATACGCAGTATTTT. Protein: CASSLSYTDTQYF.

The chain recombines TRBV6-6 with TRBJ2-3; 10 nucleotides line up with TRBD2. The trim removed 6 bases at V and 4 bases at J, leaving 1 base unmatched. This CDR3 contains 13 residues. The germline gives CDR1 MNHNY, CDR2 SVGAGI (reference sequence). CDR3 DNA: TGTGCCAGCAGGAGCGGGGGGGCAGATACGCAGTATTTT. Its protein is CASRSGGADTQYF.

This rearrangement joins TRBV7-6 to TRBJ1-6; D is undetermined. V lost 4 bases, J lost 8 bases, and 6 bases lay in between. This CDR3 contains 12 residues. Looked up from germline, CDR1 is SGHVS and CDR2 is FNYEAQ. Here the CDR3 reads CASSSFYSPLHF. In nucleotides, the CDR3 is TGTGCCAGCAGCTCCTTCTATTCACCCCTCCACTTT.

The chain has TRBV5-6 and TRBJ1-1; D not resolved. The CDR3 runs to 13 residues. Trimming stripped 4 bases from V and 3 bases from J, with 10 bases between. The V gene's germline CDR1 is SGHDT and CDR2 YYEEEE. The CDR3 loop reads CASSPGLDTEAFF. For the CDR3, the DNA is TGTGCCAGCAGCCCCGGCCTAGACACTGAAGCTTTCTTT.

The rearrangement uses TRBV10-3 and TRBJ2-7; D uncertain. The V gene lost 0 bases and the J gene lost 6 bases, with 12 bases spanning the gap. The CDR3 totals 14 residues. Germline V gene lookup returns CDR1 ENHRY and CDR2 SYGVKD. CDR3 sequence (DNA): TGTGCCATCAGTGAGTCAAGTCCCATTGGCGAGCAGTACTTC. Protein product: CAISESSPIGEQYF.

The CDR3 nucleotides are TGTGCCAGCAGCGCGGACAGGGGAAAAGGGGGCCAGTACTTC. Residues: CASSADRGKGGQYF. This chain joins TRBV7-9 and TRBJ2-5, with TRBD1 matching 9 bases. Germline V gene data show CDR1 as SEHNR and CDR2 as FQNEAQ (reference sequence). Germline trimming cut 5 bases from V and 10 bases from J; bases unmatched to any gene: 11. The CDR3 consists of 14 residues.

This rearrangement joins TRBV19 to TRBJ1-5; 8 bases agree with TRBD1. The CDR3 loop spans 15 amino acids. CDR1 and CDR2 from the germline V gene are LNHDA and SQIVND (reference sequence). V was pared by 5 bases and J by 7 bases, with 10 bases of the junction left unmatched. Here the CDR3 reads CASSSTGGSYQPQHF. The CDR3 DNA reads as TGTGCCAGTAGTTCCACAGGGGGAAGTTACCAGCCCCAGCATTTT.

J is TRBJ2-3 and V is TRBV2; D remains unclear. The CDR3 length is 15 residues. Germline V gene sequence: CDR1 SNHLY, CDR2 FYNNEI. Trimming removed 3 bases from V and 2 bases from J, with 12 bases in between. Written as DNA, the CDR3 is TGTGCCAGCAGTGATAAAGGGTATGCCACAGATACGCAGTATTTT. Translating it yields CASSDKGYATDTQYF.

The CDR3 loop is CASSLLGQGNSYEQYF. The CDR3 DNA sequence: TGTGCCAGCAGCTTATTAGGACAGGGGAATTCCTACGAGCAGTACTTC. The chain recombines TRBV7-8 with TRBJ2-7; TRBD1 agrees at 9 bases. Germline CDR1 and CDR2: SGHVS and FQNEAQ. This CDR3 contains 16 residues. V shed 2 bases, J shed 1 base, and the junction held 6 bases outside the gene matches.

CDR3 nucleotides: TGTGCCAGCCTTCGGGACAGGGTAACTAATGAAAAACTGTTTTTT. Translation: CASLRDRVTNEKLFF. The chain carries TRBV2 and TRBJ1-4; 9 bases are shared with TRBD1. The V and J ends lost 8 bases and 1 base, in that order; junction bases with no gene match: 5. Germline-derived CDR1 and CDR2 are SNHLY and FYNNEI. CDR3 size: 15 residues.

The rearrangement links TRBV6-5 to TRBJ2-1; D not certain. Trimming stripped 2 bases from V and 2 bases from J, with 13 bases between. Looked up from germline, CDR1 is MNHEY and CDR2 is SVGAGI. CDR3 length: 16 residues. The CDR3 region has the DNA TGTGCCAGCAGTTACAGTGGCGGTCCCACCTACAATGAGCAGTTCTTC. It encodes CASSYSGGPTYNEQFF.

This chain uses TRBV28 with TRBJ2-7; D assignment may be TRBD1 or TRBD2 (5 bases each). Looked up from germline, CDR1 is MDHEN and CDR2 is SYDVKM. The CDR3 extends over 14 amino acids. The V end lost 6 bases, the J end lost 7 bases, and 19 bases lay between the germline ends. The CDR3 is CASRPTGAPGEQYF. DNA for the CDR3: TGTGCCAGCAGACCGACCGGGGCTCCGGGGGAGCAGTACTTC.

The V call is TRBV5-1, the J call TRBJ2-7; D gene uncertain. Per the germline V gene, CDR1 is SGHRS and CDR2 is YFSETQ. V was cut by 0 bases and J by 1 base, with 17 bases left in between. This CDR3 spans 17 amino acids. The chain's CDR3 is CASSLVFRWAPSYEQYF. CDR3 nucleotides: TGCGCCAGCAGCTTGGTGTTTAGGTGGGCCCCTTCCTACGAGCAGTACTTC. The variable domain in full, with the rest retrieved from reference TRBV5-1 and TRBJ2-7, is KAGVTQTPRYLIKTRGQQVTLSCSPISGHRSVSWYQQTPGQGLQFLFEYFSETQRNKGNFPGRFSGRQFSNSRSEMNVSTLELGDSALYLCASSLVFRWAPSYEQYFGPGTRLTVT.

The gene calls are TRBV5-8 and TRBJ1-2; TRBD1 aligns across 8 bases. Germline V gene sequence: CDR1 SGHTS, CDR2 YDEGEE. The V and J ends lost 1 base and 1 base, in that order; junction bases with no gene match: 9. This CDR3 is built from 17 residues. The CDR3 protein is CASSLSSGTGLNYGYTF. The CDR3 region has the DNA TGTGCCAGCAGCTTGAGCTCCGGGACAGGCCTTAACTATGGCTACACCTTC.